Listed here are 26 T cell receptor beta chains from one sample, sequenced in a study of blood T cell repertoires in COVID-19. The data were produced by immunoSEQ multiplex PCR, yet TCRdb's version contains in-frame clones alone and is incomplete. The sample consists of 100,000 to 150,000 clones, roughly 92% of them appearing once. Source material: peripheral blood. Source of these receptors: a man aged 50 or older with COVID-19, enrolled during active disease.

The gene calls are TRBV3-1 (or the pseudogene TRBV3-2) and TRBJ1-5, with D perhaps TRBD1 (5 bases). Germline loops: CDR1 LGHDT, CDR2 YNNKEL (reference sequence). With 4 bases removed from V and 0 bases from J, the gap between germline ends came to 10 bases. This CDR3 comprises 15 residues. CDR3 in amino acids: CASSPTAYSNQPQHF. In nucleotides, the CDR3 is TGTGCCAGCAGCCCGACAGCATATAGCAATCAGCCCCAGCATTTT.

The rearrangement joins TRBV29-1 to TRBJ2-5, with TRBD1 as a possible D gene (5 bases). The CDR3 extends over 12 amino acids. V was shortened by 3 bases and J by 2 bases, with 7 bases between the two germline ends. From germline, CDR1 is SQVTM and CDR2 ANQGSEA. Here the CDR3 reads CSVEQGQETQYF. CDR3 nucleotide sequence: TGCAGCGTTGAGCAGGGTCAAGAGACCCAGTACTTC.

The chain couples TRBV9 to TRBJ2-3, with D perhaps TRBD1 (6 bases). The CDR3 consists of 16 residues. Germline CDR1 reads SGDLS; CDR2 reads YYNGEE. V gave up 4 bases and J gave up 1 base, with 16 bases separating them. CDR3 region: CASSLLTGGGTDTQYF. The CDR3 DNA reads TGTGCCAGCAGCCTGTTGACTGGGGGCGGCACAGATACGCAGTATTTT.

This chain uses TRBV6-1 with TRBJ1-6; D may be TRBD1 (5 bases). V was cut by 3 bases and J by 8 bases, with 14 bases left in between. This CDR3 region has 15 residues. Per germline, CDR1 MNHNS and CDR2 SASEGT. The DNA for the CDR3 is TGTGCCAGCAGTGATAGGATGATAGGGGATTCACCCCTCCACTTT. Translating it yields CASSDRMIGDSPLHF.

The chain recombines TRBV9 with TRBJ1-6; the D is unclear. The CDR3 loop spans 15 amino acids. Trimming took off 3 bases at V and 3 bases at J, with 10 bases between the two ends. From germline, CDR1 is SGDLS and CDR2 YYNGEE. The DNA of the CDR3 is TGTGCCAGCAGCGCGGACGGAGGCTATAATTCACCCCTCCACTTT. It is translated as CASSADGGYNSPLHF.

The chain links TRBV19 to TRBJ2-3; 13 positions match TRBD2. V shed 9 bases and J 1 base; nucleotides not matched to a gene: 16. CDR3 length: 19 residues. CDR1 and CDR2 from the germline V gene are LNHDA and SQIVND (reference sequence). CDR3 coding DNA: TGTGCCAGCTCACTTCAACTAGCGGGAGGGCGGTCGGGCACAGATACGCAGTATTTT. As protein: CASSLQLAGGRSGTDTQYF.

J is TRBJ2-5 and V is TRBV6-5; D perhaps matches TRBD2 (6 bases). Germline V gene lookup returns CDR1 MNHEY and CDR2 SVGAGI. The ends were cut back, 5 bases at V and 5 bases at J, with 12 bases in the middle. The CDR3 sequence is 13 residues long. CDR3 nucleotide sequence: TGTGCCAGCAGTCCAGGAGGGGCGGAGACCCAGTACTTC. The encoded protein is CASSPGGAETQYF.

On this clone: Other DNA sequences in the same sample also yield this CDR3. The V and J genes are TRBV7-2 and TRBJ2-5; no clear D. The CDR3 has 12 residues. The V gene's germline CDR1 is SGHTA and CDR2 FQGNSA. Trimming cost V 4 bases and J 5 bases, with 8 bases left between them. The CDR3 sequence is CASSSSRETQYF. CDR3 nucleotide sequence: TGTGCCAGCAGCTCGTCCCGGGAGACCCAGTACTTC.

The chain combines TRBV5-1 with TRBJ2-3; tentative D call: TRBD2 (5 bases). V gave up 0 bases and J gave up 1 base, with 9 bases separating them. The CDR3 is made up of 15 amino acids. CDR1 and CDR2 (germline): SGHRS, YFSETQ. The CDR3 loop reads CASSLAWGGTDTQYF. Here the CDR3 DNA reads TGCGCCAGCAGCTTGGCCTGGGGAGGCACAGATACGCAGTATTTT.

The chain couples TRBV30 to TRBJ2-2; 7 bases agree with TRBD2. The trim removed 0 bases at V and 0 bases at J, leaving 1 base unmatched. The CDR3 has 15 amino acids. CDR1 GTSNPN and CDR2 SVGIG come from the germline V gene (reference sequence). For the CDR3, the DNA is TGTGCCTGGAGTGTAGGGACTACGAACACCGGGGAGCTGTTTTTT. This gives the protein CAWSVGTTNTGELFF.

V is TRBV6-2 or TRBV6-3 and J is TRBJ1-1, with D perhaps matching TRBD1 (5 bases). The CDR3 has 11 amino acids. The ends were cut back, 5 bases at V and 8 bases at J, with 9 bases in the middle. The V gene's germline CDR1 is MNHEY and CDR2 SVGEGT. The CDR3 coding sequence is TGTGCCAGCAGTCGTCAGGGCGAAGCTTTCTTT. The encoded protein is CASSRQGEAFF.

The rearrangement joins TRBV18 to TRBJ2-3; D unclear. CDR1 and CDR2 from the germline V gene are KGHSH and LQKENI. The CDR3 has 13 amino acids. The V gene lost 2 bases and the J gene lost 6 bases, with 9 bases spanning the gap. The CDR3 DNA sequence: TGTGCCAGCTCACCAAATAGATGGGATACGCAGTATTTT. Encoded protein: CASSPNRWDTQYF.

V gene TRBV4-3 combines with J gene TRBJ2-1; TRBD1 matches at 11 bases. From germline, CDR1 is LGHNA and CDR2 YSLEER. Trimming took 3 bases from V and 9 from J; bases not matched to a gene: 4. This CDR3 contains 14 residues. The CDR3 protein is CASSQDRGRIEQFF. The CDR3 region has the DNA TGCGCCAGCAGCCAGGACAGGGGGCGTATTGAGCAGTTCTTC.

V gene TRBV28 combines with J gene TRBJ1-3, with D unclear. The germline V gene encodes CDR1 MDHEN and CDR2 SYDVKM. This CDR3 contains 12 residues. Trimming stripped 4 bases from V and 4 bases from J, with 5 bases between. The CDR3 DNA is TGTGCCAGCAGTTCGGGGGGAAACACCATATATTTT. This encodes CASSSGGNTIYF.

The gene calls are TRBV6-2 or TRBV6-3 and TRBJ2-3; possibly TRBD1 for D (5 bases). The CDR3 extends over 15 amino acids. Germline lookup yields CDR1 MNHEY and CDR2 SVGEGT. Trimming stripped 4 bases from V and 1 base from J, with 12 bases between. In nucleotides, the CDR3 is TGTGCCAGCAGTTCCCAGGGTATCCGCACAGATACGCAGTATTTT. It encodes CASSSQGIRTDTQYF.

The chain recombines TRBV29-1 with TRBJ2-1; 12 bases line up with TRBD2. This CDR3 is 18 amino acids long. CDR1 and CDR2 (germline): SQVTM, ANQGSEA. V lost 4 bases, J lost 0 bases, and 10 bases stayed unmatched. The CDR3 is CSVALLQTSGSSYNEQFF. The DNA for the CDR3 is TGCAGCGTTGCCCTATTACAGACTAGCGGGAGCTCCTACAATGAGCAGTTCTTC.

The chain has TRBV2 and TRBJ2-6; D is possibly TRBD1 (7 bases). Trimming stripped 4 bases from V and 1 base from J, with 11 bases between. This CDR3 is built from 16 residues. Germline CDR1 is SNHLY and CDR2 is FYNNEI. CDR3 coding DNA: TGTGCCAGCAGTGGACAGGGACTGTCTGGGGCCAACGTCCTGACTTTC. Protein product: CASSGQGLSGANVLTF.

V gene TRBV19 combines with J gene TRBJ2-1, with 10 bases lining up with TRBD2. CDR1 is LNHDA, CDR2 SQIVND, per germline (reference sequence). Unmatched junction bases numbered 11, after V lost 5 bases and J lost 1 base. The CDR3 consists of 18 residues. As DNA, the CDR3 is TGTGCCAGTAGTTTACGTTCTAGCGGGAGAGGATCCTACAATGAGCAGTTCTTC. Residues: CASSLRSSGRGSYNEQFF.

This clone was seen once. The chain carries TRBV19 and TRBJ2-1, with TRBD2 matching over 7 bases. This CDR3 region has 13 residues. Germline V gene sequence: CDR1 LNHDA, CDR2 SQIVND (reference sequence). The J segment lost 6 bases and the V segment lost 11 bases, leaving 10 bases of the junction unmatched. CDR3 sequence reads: CAVLREGLNEQFF. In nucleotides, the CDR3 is TGTGCCGTATTGAGGGAGGGCCTCAATGAGCAGTTCTTC. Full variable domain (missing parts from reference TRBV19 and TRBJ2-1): DGGITQSPKYLFRKEGQNVTLSCEQNLNHDAMYWYRQDPGQGLRLIYYSQIVNDFQKGDIAEGYSVSREKKESFPLTVTSAQKNPTAFYLCAVLREGLNEQFFGPGTRLTVL.

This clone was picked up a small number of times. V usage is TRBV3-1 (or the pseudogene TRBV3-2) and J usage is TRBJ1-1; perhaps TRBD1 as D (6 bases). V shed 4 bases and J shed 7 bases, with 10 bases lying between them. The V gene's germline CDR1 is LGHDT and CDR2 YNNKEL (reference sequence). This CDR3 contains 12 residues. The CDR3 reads CASSRGGGEAFF. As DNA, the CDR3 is TGTGCCAGCAGCCGAGGGGGTGGTGAAGCTTTCTTT.

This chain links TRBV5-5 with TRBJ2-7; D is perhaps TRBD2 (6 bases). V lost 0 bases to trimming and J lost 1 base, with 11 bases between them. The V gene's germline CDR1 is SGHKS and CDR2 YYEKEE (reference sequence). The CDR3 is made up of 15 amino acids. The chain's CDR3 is CASSLEGLASYEQYF. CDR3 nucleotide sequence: TGTGCCAGCAGCTTGGAGGGGCTAGCGTCCTACGAGCAGTACTTC.

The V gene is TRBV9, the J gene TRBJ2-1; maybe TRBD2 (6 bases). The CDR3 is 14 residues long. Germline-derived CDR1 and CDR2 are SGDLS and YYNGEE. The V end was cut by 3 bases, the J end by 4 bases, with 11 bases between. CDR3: CASSAGDSYNEQFF. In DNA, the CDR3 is TGTGCCAGCAGCGCGGGGGACTCATACAATGAGCAGTTCTTC.

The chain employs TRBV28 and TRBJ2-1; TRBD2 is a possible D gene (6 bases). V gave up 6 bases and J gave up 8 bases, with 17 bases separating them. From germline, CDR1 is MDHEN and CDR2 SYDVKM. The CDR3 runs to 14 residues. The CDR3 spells CASSDSTSYDEQFF. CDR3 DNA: TGTGCCAGCAGCGACTCGACTAGTTACGATGAGCAGTTCTTC.

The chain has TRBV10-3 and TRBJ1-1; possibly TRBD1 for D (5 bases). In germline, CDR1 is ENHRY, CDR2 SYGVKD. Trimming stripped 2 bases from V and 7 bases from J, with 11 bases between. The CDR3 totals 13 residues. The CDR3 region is CAISELRQFEAFF. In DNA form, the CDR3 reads TGTGCCATCAGTGAGCTCCGACAGTTTGAAGCTTTCTTT.

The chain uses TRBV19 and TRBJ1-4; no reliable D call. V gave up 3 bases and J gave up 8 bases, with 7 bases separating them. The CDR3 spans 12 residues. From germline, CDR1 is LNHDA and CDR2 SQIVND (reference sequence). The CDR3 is CASSITGEKLFF. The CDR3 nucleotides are TGTGCCAGTAGTATTACGGGAGAAAAACTGTTTTTT.

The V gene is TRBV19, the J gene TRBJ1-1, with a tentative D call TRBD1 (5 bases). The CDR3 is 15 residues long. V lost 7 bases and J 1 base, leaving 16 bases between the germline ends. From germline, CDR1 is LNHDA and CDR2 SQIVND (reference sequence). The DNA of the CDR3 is TGTGCCAGTACCCCTGGAGGGGCCCCGAACACTGAAGCTTTCTTT. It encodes CASTPGGAPNTEAFF.